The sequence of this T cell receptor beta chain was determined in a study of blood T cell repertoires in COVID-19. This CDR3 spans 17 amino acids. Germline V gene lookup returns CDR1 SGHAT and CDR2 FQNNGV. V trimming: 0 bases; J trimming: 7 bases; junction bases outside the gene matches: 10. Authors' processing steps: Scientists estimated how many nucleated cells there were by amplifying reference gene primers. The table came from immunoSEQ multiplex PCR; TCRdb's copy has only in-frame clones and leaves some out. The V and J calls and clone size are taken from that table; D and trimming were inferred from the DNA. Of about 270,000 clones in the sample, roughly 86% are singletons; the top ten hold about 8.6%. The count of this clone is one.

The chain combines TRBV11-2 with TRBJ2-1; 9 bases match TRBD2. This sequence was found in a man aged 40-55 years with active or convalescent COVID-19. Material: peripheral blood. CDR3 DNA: TGTGCCAGCAGCTTAGATGCCGGGACTAGCCTATGGAATGAGCAGTTCTTC. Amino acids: CASSLDAGTSLWNEQFF.